Below, one T cell receptor (beta chain) is given with its context. This specimen comes from a study of blood T cell repertoires in COVID-19. Overall study: Sites across the United States, Italy and Spain contributed samples from acute and convalescent COVID-19.

As processed by the authors: The assay estimated nucleated cells by amplifying reference gene primers. Produced via immunoSEQ multiplex PCR; TCRdb's table is partial and in-frame only. The V and J calls and clone size are taken from that table; D and trimming were inferred from the DNA. The sample lists around 43,000 clones, around 90% occurring once. The germline V and J ends were trimmed by 3 bases and 7 bases, with 19 bases remaining between them. The CDR3 is 16 amino acids. CDR1 KGHSH and CDR2 LQKENI come from the germline V gene. The specimen sequenced was peripheral blood. This clonotype was obtained from a woman in her seventies with acute or convalescent COVID-19. The rearrangement uses TRBV18 and TRBJ2-1; possibly TRBD1 for D (6 bases). The CDR3 is CASSPSRGLIENEQFF. DNA of the CDR3: TGTGCCAGCTCACCGTCCAGGGGCCTAATTGAAAATGAGCAGTTCTTC.